The 29 T cell receptor beta chains reported below all come from one sample, sequenced in a study of blood T cell repertoires in COVID-19. Generated by immunoSEQ multiplex PCR, the TCRdb table keeps only in-frame clones and is missing some. The repertoire holds about 250,000 clones, 65% to 85% seen once, with roughly 9.4% in the top ten. Sequenced input: peripheral blood. All receptors derive from a man aged 40-55 years with active or convalescent COVID-19.

This chain uses TRBV18 with TRBJ2-3; 10 nucleotides align to TRBD1. V gave up 0 bases and J gave up 3 bases; unmatched junction bases: 6. The CDR3 consists of 17 residues. Germline-derived CDR1 and CDR2 are KGHSH and LQKENI. The CDR3 reads CASSPPQRTGGTDTQYF. The CDR3 DNA reads as TGTGCCAGCTCACCACCCCAGAGGACAGGGGGAACAGATACGCAGTATTTT.

The V call is TRBV6-5, the J call TRBJ1-1, with D perhaps TRBD1 (6 bases). V was cut by 7 bases and J by 0 bases, with 15 bases left in between. The germline gives CDR1 MNHEY, CDR2 SVGAGI. The CDR3 consists of 15 residues. DNA for the CDR3: TGTGCCAGCATACCTACGGGACACTTGAACACTGAAGCTTTCTTT. It codes for CASIPTGHLNTEAFF.

The gene calls are TRBV30 and TRBJ2-7; D is unresolved. Germline V gene data show CDR1 as GTSNPN and CDR2 as SVGIG (reference sequence). Deletions cut 3 bases from V and 1 base from J, with 10 bases between. The CDR3 covers 13 residues. As DNA, the CDR3 is TGTGCCTGGAGCGTTCCCCTTTCCTACGAGCAGTACTTC. Its protein is CAWSVPLSYEQYF.

This clone has more than one count but fewer than ten. The chain recombines TRBV21-1 with TRBJ2-7; TRBD1, as called in the table, went unchecked against the DNA. TRBV21-1 is a recognized pseudogene. This CDR3 has 15 residues. The DNA of the CDR3 is TGTGCCAGCACCCAAAGGGGACAGGGGTTCCACGAGCAGTACTTC. Amino acids: CASTQRGQGFHEQYF.

To note about this clone: At one end, the junction sequence differs from germline, possibly due to a read error. V and J are TRBV6-5 and TRBJ1-6; D is possibly TRBD1 (6 bases). There are 15 residues in the CDR3. The germline gives CDR1 MNHEY, CDR2 SVGAGI. The CDR3 DNA is TGTGCCAGCAGATACTGGACAGCAAGTAATTCACCCCTCCACTTT. Translation: CASRYWTASNSPLHF.

The rearrangement joins TRBV11-2 to TRBJ1-4; a possible D gene is TRBD1 (5 bases). The V gene lost 8 bases and the J gene lost 6 bases, with 16 bases spanning the gap. Germline CDR1 is SGHAT and CDR2 is FQNNGV. CDR3 length: 14 residues. The CDR3 coding sequence is TGTGCCAGCCACTGGGGGGGGAGAGATGAAAAACTGTTTTTT. This sequence encodes CASHWGGRDEKLFF.

The chain links TRBV10-3 to TRBJ1-6; maybe TRBD1 (5 bases). CDR1 and CDR2 (germline): ENHRY, SYGVKD. The V and J ends lost 7 bases and 7 bases respectively, with 8 bases between them. The CDR3 loop spans 12 amino acids. CDR3 sequence reads: CAINAGNSPLHF. For the CDR3, the DNA is TGTGCCATCAACGCAGGGAATTCACCCCTCCACTTT.

V gene TRBV6-2 or TRBV6-3 combines with J gene TRBJ2-7, with a tentative D call TRBD1 (5 bases). CDR1 and CDR2 from the germline V gene are MNHEY and SVGEGT. The CDR3 loop spans 16 amino acids. V lost 0 bases, J lost 0 bases, and 12 bases lay in between. Written as DNA, the CDR3 is TGTGCCAGCAGTTACTCATCGACAGTTGTCTCCTACGAGCAGTACTTC. Protein product: CASSYSSTVVSYEQYF.

The chain is built from TRBV5-1 and TRBJ2-1, with 10 bases matching TRBD1. CDR1 is SGHRS, CDR2 YFSETQ, per germline. V lost 2 bases and J lost 6; bases outside the gene matches: 5. The CDR3 is 15 amino acids. The CDR3 reads CASSFGQGVTNEQFF. The CDR3 bases are TGCGCCAGCAGCTTCGGACAGGGGGTGACCAATGAGCAGTTCTTC. The complete variable domain, with remaining parts taken from reference TRBV5-1 and TRBJ2-1, reads KAGVTQTPRYLIKTRGQQVTLSCSPISGHRSVSWYQQTPGQGLQFLFEYFSETQRNKGNFPGRFSGRQFSNSRSEMNVSTLELGDSALYLCASSFGQGVTNEQFFGPGTRLTVL.

The chain links TRBV21-1 to TRBJ2-7; the D call TRBD1 from the table was never checked on the DNA. TRBV21-1 is recorded as a pseudogene. The CDR3 sequence is 14 residues long. CDR3 sequence reads: CASSKRTGLAEQYF. DNA for the CDR3: TGTGCCAGCAGCAAAAGGACAGGGTTGGCCGAGCAGTACTTC.

This clone was picked up a small number of times. This chain uses TRBV10-3 with TRBJ2-7; possible D gene TRBD1, 8 bases. The CDR3 is made up of 14 amino acids. Trimming shortened V by 6 bases and J by 6 bases, and 18 bases separated the two germline ends. The germline V gene encodes CDR1 ENHRY and CDR2 SYGVKD. Here the CDR3 DNA reads TGTGCCATCAGGGGGGGGACAGGTCGAGGCGAGCAGTACTTC. The encoded protein is CAIRGGTGRGEQYF.

Worth noting for this clone: One end of the junction is discordant with germline, which a read error may explain. This sequence joins TRBV9 and TRBJ2-5; D might be TRBD1 (6 bases). The CDR3 length is 18 residues. In germline, CDR1 is SGDLS, CDR2 YYNGEE. The CDR3 bases are TGTGCCAGCAGCGTAGCTACAGCGACAGGCCTGTACCAAGAGATCCAGTACTTC. Its protein product is CASSVATATGLYQEIQYF.

This chain joins TRBV7-9 and TRBJ1-1; 8 bases agree with TRBD1. CDR3 length: 16 residues. Germline CDR1 is SEHNR and CDR2 is FQNEAQ (reference sequence). Trimming took 5 bases from V and 4 from J; bases not matched to a gene: 12. DNA of the CDR3: TGTGCCAGCAGCACAAGCAGCCCAGGGGGCTTCACTGAAGCTTTCTTT. It translates to CASSTSSPGGFTEAFF. Looking up the rest from reference TRBV7-9 and TRBJ1-1 gives the full variable domain: DTGVSQNPRHKITKRGQNVTFRCDPISEHNRLYWYRQTLGQGPEFLTYFQNEAQLEKSRLLSDRFSAERPKGSFSTLEIQRTEQGDSAMYLCASSTSSPGGFTEAFFGQGTRLTVV.

There are a few counts of this clone. This chain uses TRBV6-2 or TRBV6-3 with TRBJ2-3; D is unclear. The CDR3 loop spans 15 amino acids. CDR1 is MNHEY and CDR2 is SVGEGT in the germline V gene. The ends were cut back, 2 bases at V and 0 bases at J, with 9 bases in the middle. CDR3 DNA: TGTGCCAGCAGTTACAAGCTTCTGAGCACAGATACGCAGTATTTT. As protein: CASSYKLLSTDTQYF.

Remarks on this clone: Additional DNA sequences in this sample encode the identical CDR3. V and J are TRBV20-1 and TRBJ2-7; D gene uncertain. The CDR3 spans 11 residues. CDR1 is DFQATT, CDR2 SNEGSKA, per germline (reference sequence). V lost 3 bases to trimming and J lost 1 base, with 4 bases between them. CDR3 sequence (DNA): TGCAGTGCTAGGGCATCCTACGAGCAGTACTTC. Its protein is CSARASYEQYF.

The rearrangement uses TRBV11-3 and TRBJ1-5; D uncertain. The germline gives CDR1 SGHNT, CDR2 YENEEA. The length of the CDR3 is 15 residues. V lost 0 bases and J 7 bases, leaving 13 bases between the germline ends. CDR3 sequence reads: CASSLDQGWRQPQHF. CDR3 DNA: TGTGCCAGCAGCTTAGATCAAGGGTGGAGGCAGCCCCAGCATTTT.

The CDR3 sequence is CAISDPPRAYVQETQYF. The CDR3 DNA is TGTGCCATCAGTGACCCCCCCCGAGCCTATGTCCAAGAGACCCAGTACTTC. The chain couples TRBV10-3 to TRBJ2-5, with D unresolved. Trimming shortened V by 3 bases and J by 1 base, and 18 bases separated the two germline ends. Looked up from germline, CDR1 is ENHRY and CDR2 is SYGVKD. The CDR3 is 17 residues long.

The chain has TRBV5-1 and TRBJ2-7; TRBD1 aligns across 9 bases. CDR3 length: 15 amino acids. V shed 3 bases, J shed 4 bases, and the junction held 8 bases outside the gene matches. Germline V CDR1 and CDR2: SGHRS, YFSETQ. The CDR3 DNA reads TGCGCCAGCAGCTGGGGCGGGACAGGGTTTTACGAGCAGTACTTC. As protein: CASSWGGTGFYEQYF. Based on the CDR3 plus reference TRBV5-1 and TRBJ2-7, the full variable domain is KAGVTQTPRYLIKTRGQQVTLSCSPISGHRSVSWYQQTPGQGLQFLFEYFSETQRNKGNFPGRFSGRQFSNSRSEMNVSTLELGDSALYLCASSWGGTGFYEQYFGPGTRLTVT.

The gene calls are TRBV11-1 and TRBJ2-6; D gene ambiguous. Germline V gives CDR1 SGHAT, CDR2 FQDESV (reference sequence). The CDR3 is 14 residues long. V shed 4 bases and J shed 4 bases, with 8 bases lying between them. This CDR3 reads CASSSKTGANVLTF. The CDR3 DNA reads as TGTGCCAGCAGCTCGAAAACAGGGGCCAACGTCCTGACTTTC.

The chain links TRBV11-2 to TRBJ1-1, with D possibly being TRBD1 (5 bases). Germline lookup yields CDR1 SGHAT and CDR2 FQNNGV. V lost 2 bases to trimming and J lost 2 bases, with 12 bases between them. The CDR3 has 15 amino acids. The CDR3 loop is CASSLLAGTNTEAFF. The CDR3, as DNA: TGTGCCAGCAGCTTACTCGCAGGGACTAACACTGAAGCTTTCTTT.

This sequence joins TRBV6-5 and TRBJ2-7; D possibly corresponds to TRBD1 (6 bases). The CDR3 consists of 15 residues. The V end lost 4 bases, the J end lost 2 bases, and 15 bases lay between the germline ends. The germline V gene encodes CDR1 MNHEY and CDR2 SVGAGI. CDR3 sequence: CASSFRRTAPYEQYF. CDR3 DNA: TGTGCCAGCAGTTTTCGCCGGACAGCCCCCTACGAGCAGTACTTC.

This chain links TRBV30 with TRBJ2-1; 10 bases fit TRBD2. This CDR3 is built from 15 residues. Germline trimming cut 1 base from V and 4 bases from J; bases unmatched to any gene: 4. Germline loops: CDR1 GTSNPN, CDR2 SVGIG (reference sequence). This chain's CDR3 is CAWSAGTSAYNEQFF. CDR3 in DNA: TGTGCCTGGAGTGCTGGGACTAGCGCTTACAATGAGCAGTTCTTC.

This clone was picked up one time. The V call is TRBV9, the J call TRBJ2-5; D not certain. There are 14 residues in the CDR3. The germline CDR1 and CDR2 sequences are SGDLS and YYNGEE. V gave up 0 bases and J gave up 4 bases, with 10 bases separating them. The CDR3 sequence: CASSVGAGLETQYF. DNA of the CDR3: TGTGCCAGCAGCGTAGGGGCTGGGCTAGAGACCCAGTACTTC.

V and J are TRBV5-4 and TRBJ1-4, with 9 positions matching TRBD1. The CDR3 loop spans 13 amino acids. J lost 10 bases, V lost 4 bases, and 5 bases had no gene match. Germline V gene lookup returns CDR1 SGHNT and CDR2 YYREEE (reference sequence). The CDR3 DNA sequence: TGTGCCAGCAGCCGGGACAGGGAGGGAAAACTGTTTTTT. Its protein is CASSRDREGKLFF.

DNA for the CDR3: TGTGCCAGCAGTTCCGACGACCGGGACACAGATACGCAGTATTTT. This encodes CASSSDDRDTDTQYF. The chain combines TRBV28 with TRBJ2-3; D is possibly TRBD2 (5 bases). CDR1 is MDHEN, CDR2 SYDVKM, per germline. V was clipped by 4 bases and J by 2 bases, with 13 bases between them. The CDR3 is made up of 15 amino acids.

This sequence joins TRBV20-1 and TRBJ2-1; no firm D call. Looked up from germline, CDR1 is DFQATT and CDR2 is SNEGSKA (reference sequence). This CDR3 is built from 11 residues. Trimming took 3 bases from V and 12 from J, leaving 12 bases between them. The chain's CDR3 is CSASLQDRQFF. For the CDR3, the DNA is TGCAGTGCTAGTTTGCAGGATCGGCAGTTCTTC.

The V gene is TRBV11-1, the J gene TRBJ2-7, with a weak D call TRBD2 (6 bases). Trimming left V 5 bases short and J 6 bases short, with 20 bases between. Germline CDR1 is SGHAT and CDR2 is FQDESV (reference sequence). This CDR3 spans 15 amino acids. CDR3 residues: CASSPAWGEVPEQYF. The CDR3 nucleotides are TGTGCCAGCAGCCCGGCCTGGGGGGAGGTACCCGAGCAGTACTTC.

This rearrangement joins TRBV11-2 to TRBJ1-3; the D is unclear. Trimming took off 4 bases at V and 0 bases at J, with 7 bases between the two ends. The CDR3 consists of 14 residues. CDR1 SGHAT and CDR2 FQNNGV come from the germline V gene. The chain's CDR3 is CASSSLSSGNTIYF. The CDR3 DNA reads as TGTGCCAGCAGCTCCCTAAGCTCTGGAAACACCATATATTTT.

The rearrangement links TRBV11-2 to TRBJ2-3; 7 bases map to TRBD1. CDR3 length: 14 residues. Trimming took 5 bases from V and 4 from J; bases not matched to a gene: 6. From germline, CDR1 is SGHAT and CDR2 FQNNGV. CDR3 loop: CASSPGQRPDTQYF. In nucleotides, the CDR3 is TGTGCCAGCAGCCCGGGACAGCGCCCAGATACGCAGTATTTT.